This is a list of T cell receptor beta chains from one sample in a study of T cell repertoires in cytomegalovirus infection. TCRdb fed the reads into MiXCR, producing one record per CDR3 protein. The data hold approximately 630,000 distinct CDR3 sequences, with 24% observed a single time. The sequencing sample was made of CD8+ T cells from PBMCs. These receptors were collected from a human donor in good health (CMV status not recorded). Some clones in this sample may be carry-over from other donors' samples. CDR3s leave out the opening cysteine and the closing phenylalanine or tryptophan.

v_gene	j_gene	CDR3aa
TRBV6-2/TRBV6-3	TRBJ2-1	ASSRKANEQF
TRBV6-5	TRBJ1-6	ASSWSLGARNSPLH
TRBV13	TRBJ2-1	ASSSWTSGGPGGNEQF
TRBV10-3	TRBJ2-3	AISESSTRGDTDTQY
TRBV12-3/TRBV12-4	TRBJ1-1	ASSFRRSGVGEAF
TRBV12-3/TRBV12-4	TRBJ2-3	ASTPWGGGNTQY
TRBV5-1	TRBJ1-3	ASSLESPEDTIY
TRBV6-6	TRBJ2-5	ASSLRSQETQY
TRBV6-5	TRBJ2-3	ASTGLGWGGDTQY
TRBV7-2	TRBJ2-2	ASSPERQGAGGELF
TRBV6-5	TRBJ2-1	ASSPTILRLEKGNEQF
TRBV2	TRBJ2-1	ASSPGGADYNEQF
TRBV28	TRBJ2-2	ASSPLTTGIRGELF
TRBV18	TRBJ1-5	ASSQGQGSNQPQH
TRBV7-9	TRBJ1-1	ASSFPGQVEAF
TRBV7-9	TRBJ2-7	ASSLRDRNYEQY
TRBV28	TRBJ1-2	ASSLSAIPTGQSYGYT
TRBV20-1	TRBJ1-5	SAPSVDSNQPQH
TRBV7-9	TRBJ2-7	ASVWGRDEQY
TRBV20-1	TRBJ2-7	GWRQADNSYEQY
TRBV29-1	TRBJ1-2	SVEGPTGTHGYT
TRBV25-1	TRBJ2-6	ASSDIDRRQSSGANVLT
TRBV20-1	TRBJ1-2	SASYPQEYGYT
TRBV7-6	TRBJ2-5	ASSLASGTGGSLRETQY
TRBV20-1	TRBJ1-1	SATNRGAPWAEAF
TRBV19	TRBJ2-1	ASSDGGAPHNEQF
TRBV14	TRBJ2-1	ASSQLGGNEQF
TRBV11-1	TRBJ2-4	ASSAQGSRGNIQY
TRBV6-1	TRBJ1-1	ASSASRVRNTEAF
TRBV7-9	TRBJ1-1	ASSLEGQLNTEAF
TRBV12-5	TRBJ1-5	ASGADGFNQPQH
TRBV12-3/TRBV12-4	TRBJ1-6	ASSRGLVSPLH
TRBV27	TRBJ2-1	ASSPTPPGTSGAYNEQF
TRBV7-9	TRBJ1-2	ASSLAVQGVVGYT
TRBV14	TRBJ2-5	ASSHTNQETQY
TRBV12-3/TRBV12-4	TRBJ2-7	ASSSPFPGTTLSYEQY
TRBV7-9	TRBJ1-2	ASSLKNGYGYT
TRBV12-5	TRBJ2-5	ASGLGLAYETQY
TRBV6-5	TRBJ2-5	ASSYGRYQETQY
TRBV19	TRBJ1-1	ASSDTGPEAF
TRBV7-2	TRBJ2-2	ASSFPLTGTNTGELF
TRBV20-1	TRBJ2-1	SAKDRVRHNEQF
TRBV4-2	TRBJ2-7	ASSLTTGPSYEQY
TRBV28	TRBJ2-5	ASNGLPINQETQY
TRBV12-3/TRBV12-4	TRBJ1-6	ASSLAPGASSPLH
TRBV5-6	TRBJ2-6	ASSFPGAPSPGANVLT
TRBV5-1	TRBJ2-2	ASSAGLAGGLPTDTGELF
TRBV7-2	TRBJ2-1	ASSFVPGQGGEQF
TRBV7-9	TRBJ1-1	ASSWPGTGDTEAF
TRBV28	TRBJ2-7	ASSFQDRDSYEQY
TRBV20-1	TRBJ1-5	SARLPGTGSNQPQH
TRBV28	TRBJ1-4	ASSLHGVNEKLF
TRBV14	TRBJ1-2	ASSGTEGFANYGYT
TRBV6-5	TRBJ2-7	ASSYSVGRAYEQY
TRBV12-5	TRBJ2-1	ASLLGGLYNEQF